The 17 T cell receptor beta chains presented below share a single source sample, sequenced in a study of T cell clonality in common variable immunodeficiency. The protocol was immunoSEQ multiplex PCR, while the TCRdb copy is restricted to in-frame clones and leaves out a portion. This sample has 50,000 to 65,000 clones, each found more than once. The sequenced sample was peripheral blood mononuclear cells. All receptors derive from a person aged 18 to 75 in good health.

This clone was seen only a few times. The sequence runs out 3 residues before the end of the CDR3; the remainder is reconstructed from the germline J gene. V is TRBV7-6 and J is TRBJ1-2; D is ambiguous. CDR1 SGHVS and CDR2 FNYEAQ come from the germline V gene. This CDR3 comprises 15 residues. The part of the CDR3 DNA that was read is TGTGCCAGCAGCTTAGATAGAGCGGCAGCCTACGAC. This gives the protein CASSLDRAAAYD. From start to end, the CDR3 is CASSLDRAAAYDYTF.

This clone has ten or more counts. The sequence runs out 3 residues before the end of the CDR3; the remainder is reconstructed from the germline J gene. This sequence joins TRBV19 and TRBJ2-3; 10 bases match TRBD1. CDR1 and CDR2 (germline): LNHDA, SQIVND (reference sequence). Trimming removed 3 bases from V and 2 bases from J; junction bases left unmatched: 5. The CDR3 sequence is 16 residues long. Partial CDR3 DNA: TGTGCCAGTAGTATCGGCGACAGGGGGCCCACAGATACG. Its protein product is CASSIGDRGPTDT. The CDR3, in full, reads CASSIGDRGPTDTQYF.

This clone has a count of ten or more. The read comes to an end 3 residues before the CDR3 does, leaving the germline J gene to fill in the end. The rearrangement uses TRBV20-1 and TRBJ2-1, with a possible D match to TRBD2 (6 bases). The CDR3 has 14 amino acids. Germline CDR1 and CDR2: DFQATT and SNEGSKA (reference sequence). Trimming cost V 0 bases and J 8 bases, with 14 bases left between them. The CDR3 loop is CSAREGLIRYEQFF. CDR3 DNA, as far as it was read: TGCAGTGCTAGAGAGGGACTCATAAGGTATGAG.

This clone showed up many times. Sequencing ends 3 residues short of the CDR3 end; the germline J gene provides the rest. This rearrangement joins TRBV11-2 to TRBJ1-1, with D unclear. V lost 1 base and J lost 5, with 11 bases in between. This CDR3 spans 14 amino acids. Germline V lookup: CDR1 SGHAT, CDR2 FQNNGV. This CDR3 is CASSLVAGRTEAFF. CDR3 DNA, as far as it was read: TGTGCCAGCAGCTTAGTGGCGGGGAGGACTGAA. Complete variable domain (other parts from reference TRBV11-2 and TRBJ1-1): EAGVAQSPRYKIIEKRQSVAFWCNPISGHATLYWYQQILGQGPKLLIQFQNNGVVDDSQLPKDRFSAERLKGVDSTLKIQPAKLEDSAVYLCASSLVAGRTEAFFGQGTRLTVV.

This clone showed up just a few times. The sequence runs out 3 residues before the end of the CDR3; the remainder is reconstructed from the germline J gene. This chain connects TRBV10-2 to TRBJ1-5; tentative D call: TRBD1 (5 bases). The CDR3 consists of 14 residues. CDR1 WSHSY and CDR2 SAAADI come from the germline V gene. V shed 3 bases and J shed 4 bases, with 10 bases lying between them. The CDR3: CASSEAGPNQPQHF. CDR3 bases read: TGCGCCAGCAGTGAAGCGGGGCCGAATCAGCCC.

This clone was counted at least ten times. A read error may account for a junction end that differs from germline. From the germline J gene comes the end of the CDR3, since the read stops 3 residues before it. The sample contains more than one DNA sequence encoding this CDR3. This chain uses TRBV19 with TRBJ2-1; TRBD2 matches at 8 bases. The CDR3 covers 15 residues. Germline V gives CDR1 LNHDA, CDR2 SQIVND (reference sequence). CDR3 bases read: TGCGCCAGTAGTAAGGCCGGGACTAGCTACAATGAG. Its translation: CASSKAGTSYNE. The full CDR3 protein reads CASSKAGTSYNEQFF.

This clone was found many times. CDR3 loop: CSAIGSGEHQPQHF. Partial CDR3 DNA: TGCAGTGCAATTGGGTCAGGGGAGCATCAGCCC. This chain links TRBV20-1 with TRBJ1-5; D is possibly TRBD1 (6 bases). The read ends 3 residues before the CDR3 terminus; that terminus is restored from the germline J gene. Trimming took 6 bases from V and 5 from J, leaving 17 bases between them. CDR1 and CDR2 (germline): DFQATT, SNEGSKA (reference sequence). The CDR3 spans 14 residues.

This clone was picked up many times. The missing CDR3 end, 3 residues past where the read stops, is filled in from the germline J gene. The chain couples TRBV2 to TRBJ2-3, with 13 bases matching TRBD2. V lost 6 bases, J lost 4 bases, and 7 bases stayed unmatched. Germline assignment: CDR1 SNHLY and CDR2 FYNNEI. This CDR3 contains 16 residues. CDR3 DNA, as far as it was read: TGTGCCAGCAGGGAACTAGCGGGGGGGCCCGCAGATACG. This codes for CASRELAGGPADT. The full CDR3 reads CASRELAGGPADTQYF.

In this sample, this clone turned up many times. The read terminates 3 residues ahead of where the CDR3 ends, so the germline J gene completes it. The genes are TRBV4-1 and TRBJ2-3; D is possibly TRBD2 (6 bases). Trimming cost V 1 base and J 0 bases, with 8 bases left between them. Germline assignment: CDR1 MGHRA and CDR2 YSYEKL. This CDR3 contains 15 residues. CDR3 protein: CASSQVGGSTDTQYF. The DNA read from the CDR3 is TGCGCCAGCAGCCAAGTTGGGGGGAGCACAGATACG.

This clone was observed many times. The read ends 3 residues early relative to the CDR3; the germline J gene fills the gap. The chain has TRBV11-2 and TRBJ1-1, with no clear D. The CDR3 is 13 amino acids. In germline, CDR1 is SGHAT, CDR2 FQNNGV. Trimming shortened V by 1 base and J by 3 bases, and 6 bases separated the two germline ends. The chain's CDR3 is CASSLAQYTEAFF. Incomplete CDR3 DNA: TGTGCCAGCAGCTTAGCACAGTACACTGAA. Supplemented by reference TRBV11-2 and TRBJ1-1, the full variable domain reads EAGVAQSPRYKIIEKRQSVAFWCNPISGHATLYWYQQILGQGPKLLIQFQNNGVVDDSQLPKDRFSAERLKGVDSTLKIQPAKLEDSAVYLCASSLAQYTEAFFGQGTRLTVV.

There are many counts of this clone. The CDR3 is cut off 3 residues early in the read; its end comes from the germline J gene. The chain employs TRBV5-1 and TRBJ1-2; D might be TRBD1 (6 bases). V was cut by 7 bases and J by 6 bases, with 19 bases left in between. CDR1 is SGHRS, CDR2 YFSETQ, per germline. The CDR3 totals 14 residues. The CDR3 here is CASSRTGGADGYTF. The CDR3 bases that were read are TGCGCCAGCTCTCGGACCGGGGGGGCAGATGGC. Complete variable domain (other parts from reference TRBV5-1 and TRBJ1-2): KAGVTQTPRYLIKTRGQQVTLSCSPISGHRSVSWYQQTPGQGLQFLFEYFSETQRNKGNFPGRFSGRQFSNSRSEMNVSTLELGDSALYLCASSRTGGADGYTFGSGTRLTVV.

This clone was seen a handful of times. The read halts 3 residues ahead of the CDR3 end, with the missing end drawn from the germline J gene. The rearrangement joins TRBV5-8 to TRBJ2-1, with 15 nucleotides matching TRBD2. Germline V gives CDR1 SGHTS, CDR2 YDEGEE. V was clipped by 4 bases and J by 9 bases; unmatched bases: 5. This CDR3 spans 15 amino acids. CDR3 sequence: CASSLGLAGGGEQFF. The sequenced part of the CDR3 DNA is TGTGCCAGCAGCCTTGGACTAGCGGGGGGGGGTGAG.

This clone has at least ten counts. The CDR3 region is CAISPDRGRQDTEAFF. The CDR3 bases that were read are TGTGCCATCAGTCCAGACAGGGGGCGGCAGGACACTGAA. The chain couples TRBV10-3 to TRBJ1-1; the match to TRBD1 covers 10 bases. The read terminates 3 residues ahead of where the CDR3 ends, so the germline J gene completes it. The CDR3 extends over 16 amino acids. V lost 5 bases and J lost 3; bases outside the gene matches: 9. Per the germline V gene, CDR1 is ENHRY and CDR2 is SYGVKD.

This clone showed up many times. The read terminates 3 residues ahead of where the CDR3 ends, so the germline J gene completes it. The rearrangement links TRBV6-1 to TRBJ2-2; D is undetermined. Germline CDR1 MNHNS, CDR2 SASEGT. The CDR3 spans 16 residues. Trimming shortened V by 2 bases and J by 6 bases, and 16 bases separated the two germline ends. The covered CDR3 bases are TGTGCCAGCAGTGAAAAAATACGGGTTGGTGCCGGGGAG. Translation gives CASSEKIRVGAGE. The entire CDR3 is CASSEKIRVGAGELFF.

This clone was counted ten times or more. The sequenced fragment ends 3 residues before the CDR3 boundary, so the rest is inferred from the germline J gene. The chain has TRBV5-1 and TRBJ2-1; 15 nucleotides agree with TRBD2. The V segment lost 6 bases and the J segment 5 bases; nucleotides outside the gene matches: 6. CDR3 length: 16 residues. Germline CDR1 and CDR2: SGHRS and YFSETQ. The CDR3 loop is CASIRGLAGGHNEQFF. Incomplete CDR3 DNA: TGCGCCAGCATTAGGGGACTAGCGGGGGGCCACAATGAG. The whole variable domain, filled in from reference TRBV5-1 and TRBJ2-1, reads KAGVTQTPRYLIKTRGQQVTLSCSPISGHRSVSWYQQTPGQGLQFLFEYFSETQRNKGNFPGRFSGRQFSNSRSEMNVSTLELGDSALYLCASIRGLAGGHNEQFFGPGTRLTVL.

This clone was found many times. The CDR3 end is not reached by the read, which stops 3 residues before it; the germline J gene fills it in. V and J are TRBV5-4 and TRBJ2-1; D is undetermined. The V gene's germline CDR1 is SGHNT and CDR2 YYREEE (reference sequence). This CDR3 comprises 15 residues. V lost 2 bases and J 2 bases, leaving 11 bases between the germline ends. The CDR3 protein is CASSLSLSAYNEQFF. The CDR3 bases that were read are TGTGCCAGCAGCTTATCCCTCTCGGCCTACAATGAG.

This clone has at least ten counts. The CDR3 sequence is CASSTLLSRVSYEQYF. CDR3 DNA (partial): TGTGCCAGTAGTACGCTGCTGTCGAGGGTCTCCTACGAG. The chain employs TRBV19 and TRBJ2-7, with a possible D match to TRBD2 (5 bases). The observed sequence ends 3 residues before the CDR3 terminus, with the missing tail filled in from the germline J gene. The germline V gene has CDR1 LNHDA and CDR2 SQIVND (reference sequence). This CDR3 spans 16 amino acids. Trimming removed 4 bases from V and 0 bases from J, with 16 bases in between. The entire variable domain, with the rest obtained from reference TRBV19 and TRBJ2-7, is as follows: DGGITQSPKYLFRKEGQNVTLSCEQNLNHDAMYWYRQDPGQGLRLIYYSQIVNDFQKGDIAEGYSVSREKKESFPLTVTSAQKNPTAFYLCASSTLLSRVSYEQYFGPGTRLTVT.